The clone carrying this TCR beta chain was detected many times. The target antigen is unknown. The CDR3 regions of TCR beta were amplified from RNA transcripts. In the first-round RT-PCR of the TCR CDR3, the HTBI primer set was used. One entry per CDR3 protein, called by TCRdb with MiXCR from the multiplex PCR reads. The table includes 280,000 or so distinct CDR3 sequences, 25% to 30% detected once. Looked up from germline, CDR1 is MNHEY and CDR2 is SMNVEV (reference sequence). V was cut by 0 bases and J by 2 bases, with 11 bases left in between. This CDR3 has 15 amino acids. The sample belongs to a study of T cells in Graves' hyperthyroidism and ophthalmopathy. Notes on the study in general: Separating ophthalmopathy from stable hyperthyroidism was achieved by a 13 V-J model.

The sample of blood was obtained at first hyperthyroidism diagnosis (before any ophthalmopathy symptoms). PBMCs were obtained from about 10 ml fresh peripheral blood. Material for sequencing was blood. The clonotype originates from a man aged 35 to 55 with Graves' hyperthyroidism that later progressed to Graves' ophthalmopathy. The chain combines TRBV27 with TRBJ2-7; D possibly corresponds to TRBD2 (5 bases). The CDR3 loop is CASSLSEGPTYEQYF. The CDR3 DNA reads TGTGCCAGCAGTTTATCTGAGGGCCCTACCTACGAGCAGTACTTC.